This T cell receptor beta chain was captured by sequencing in a study of T cells after yellow fever vaccination. This clonotype has just a few counts. The CDR3 is 14 residues long. Germline CDR1 and CDR2: SGHTA and FQGNSA. Trimming shortened V by 5 bases and J by 5 bases, and 13 bases separated the two germline ends. TCRdb re-analysed the 5' RACE reads in MiXCR, keeping a single row per CDR3 protein. There are around 230,000 distinct CDR3 sequences in the sample; around 6.7% occur only once, and around 1.1% lies in the top ten. The source material was CD4+ T cells sorted from PBMCs, sampled on the day of the yellow fever booster vaccination. This receptor was obtained from a man in his thirties or forties who received the YFV17D yellow fever vaccine. The J gene is TRBJ2-1, the V gene TRBV7-2, with D perhaps TRBD1 or TRBD2 (5 bases each). CDR3: CASSPGTPNNEQFF. CDR3 nucleotides: TGTGCCAGCAGCCCAGGGACCCCTAACAATGAGCAGTTCTTC.